The clone carrying this T cell receptor beta chain came up once. The sample originates from a study of blood T cell repertoires in COVID-19. For the study at large: Italy, Spain and the United States were the sources of the convalescent and acute COVID-19 samples. T cells, B-cell-depleted T cells, or PBMCs supplied cDNA or gDNA.

Per the study methods: It was from reference gene primer amplification that nucleated cell counts were estimated. The method was immunoSEQ multiplex PCR; TCRdb's version includes in-frame clones alone and lacks a portion of them. V and J calls and clone size are those listed in that table; D and trimming were worked out from the DNA. The sample holds 200,000 to 250,000 clones, roughly 84% seen once. In germline, CDR1 is LNHNV, CDR2 YYDKDF (reference sequence). Trimming left V 3 bases short and J 4 bases short, with 10 bases between. The CDR3 is 14 residues long. The receptor's source is a young man with active or convalescent COVID-19. Sequenced sample: peripheral blood. The genes are TRBV15 and TRBJ1-5; D gene uncertain. This CDR3 is CATSSWSSNQPQHF. Here the CDR3 DNA reads TGTGCCACCAGCAGCTGGAGCTCGAATCAGCCCCAGCATTTT.